This T cell receptor beta chain was identified in a study of T cell responses to AZD1222 COVID-19 vaccine. The assay was immunoSEQ multiplex PCR, and TCRdb's table has in-frame clones only and misses some. The table records approximately 260,000 clones, approximately 93% of them present only once. Study outcomes and limitations: Samples come after the peak T cell response, not at day 14. Vaccine-related CD4 TCRs covered spike, predominating at 160-218 and 743-854. Donors in the cohort were predominantly white British and more often female, and clonal diversity was possibly underestimated.

With respect to this clone: The antigen is unknown.

The CDR3 totals 14 residues. Germline V CDR1 and CDR2: SGHRS, YFSETQ. V shed 0 bases and J shed 2 bases, with 6 bases lying between them. This TCR was sampled from an adult in good health. This chain links TRBV5-1 with TRBJ1-5; D may be TRBD1 (5 bases). Sequences were derived from peripheral blood, sampled on day 0 of AZD1222 vaccination. CDR3 in DNA: TGCGCCAGCAGCTTGGTGGGGGGCAATCAGCCCCAGCATTTT. Residues: CASSLVGGNQPQHF.